The rows below give T cell receptor beta chains drawn from one sample of a study of patients and donors after allogeneic stem cell transplantation. From the RT-PCR reads, TCRdb called clonotypes with MiXCR, one entry per CDR3 protein. The sample holds 37,000 or so distinct CDR3 sequences, roughly 29% seen once. Sample: blood, either unsorted or a sorted T cell fraction (not recorded which). Every receptor here comes from a human donor who was either an allogeneic HSCT recipient or a stem cell or donor lymphocyte infusion donor (not recorded which). It is not recorded whose cells these are; they may come from a transplant donor. Both conserved end residues are part of each CDR3. D genes are given only for firm matches. The size entry is marked missing in some rows and otherwise reads once, few, many or a size class.

j_call | clone_size | d_call | v_call | cdr3_aa | cdr3_nt
TRBJ1-1 | few | . | TRBV12-3/TRBV12-4 | CASSLHLGVGTEAFF | TGTGCCAGCAGTTTACATTTGGGGGTAGGCACTGAAGCTTTCTTT
TRBJ1-1 | . | TRBD1 | TRBV6-4 | CASRSPQGATNTEAFF | TGTGCCAGCAGGAGCCCCCAGGGGGCCACGAACACTGAAGCTTTCTTT
TRBJ2-1 | . | . | TRBV7-9 | CASRSVEQFF | TGTGCCAGCAGGAGCGTTGAGCAGTTCTTC
TRBJ2-5 | . | . | TRBV6-2/TRBV6-3 | CASSYAVRPQYF | TGTGCCAGCAGTTACGCGGTCCGTCCCCAGTACTTC
TRBJ2-2 | few | . | TRBV10-3 | CAISETPSTRELFF | TGTGCCATCAGTGAGACCCCTAGTACTAGGGAGCTGTTTTTT
TRBJ1-1 | many | . | TRBV7-9 | CASSREGQRNTEAFF | TGTGCCAGCAGCCGCGAAGGACAGAGGAACACTGAAGCTTTCTTT
TRBJ2-3 | few | TRBD2 | TRBV7-9 | CASSLTIVASGPTDTQYF | TGTGCCAGCAGCTTAACTATCGTGGCTAGCGGGCCCACAGATACGCAGTATTTT
TRBJ1-5 | few | . | TRBV6-5 | CASSFGGLNQPQHF | TGTGCCAGCAGTTTCGGGGGCTTAAATCAGCCCCAGCATTTT
TRBJ2-7 | . | . | TRBV20-1 | CSASIHEQYF | TGCAGTGCTAGTATACACGAGCAGTACTTC
TRBJ1-2 | few | TRBD1 | TRBV3-1 | CASSHPGQGAGGYTF | TGTGCCAGCAGCCACCCCGGACAGGGGGCCGGTGGCTACACCTTC
TRBJ1-2 | . | . | TRBV12-3/TRBV12-4 | CASSTKGGYTF | TGTGCCAGCTCCACGAAGGGAGGCTACACCTTC
TRBJ2-7 | . | TRBD2 | TRBV10-3 | CAISSGRGTYEQYF | TGTGCCATCAGTAGCGGGAGAGGCACCTACGAGCAGTACTTC
TRBJ2-2 | few | TRBD2 | TRBV7-3 | CASSASSGPLGELFF | TGTGCCAGCAGCGCTTCTAGCGGTCCTTTGGGGGAGCTGTTTTTT
TRBJ2-2 | . | . | TRBV10-3 | CAISGAGELFF | TGTGCCATCTCCGGGGCCGGGGAGCTGTTTTTT
TRBJ1-4 | many | . | TRBV7-9 | CASSLRQNNEKLFF | TGTGCCAGCAGCTTACGGCAGAATAATGAAAAACTGTTTTTT
TRBJ1-2 | many | . | TRBV7-2 | CASRFRVGYGYTF | TGTGCCAGCAGATTCAGGGTTGGCTATGGCTACACCTTC
TRBJ2-7 | . | TRBD2 | TRBV27 | CASSYPYGTSGSYEQYF | TGTGCCAGCAGTTACCCATACGGGACTAGCGGCTCCTACGAGCAGTACTTC
TRBJ1-6 | . | TRBD1 | TRBV29-1 | CSVQGAPNSPLHF | TGCAGCGTCCAGGGGGCACCAAATTCACCCCTCCACTTT